Shown below are 22 T cell receptor beta chains from a single sample sequenced in a study of blood T cell repertoires in COVID-19 (dated by TCRdb to 2018 to 2020). Library creation used the immunoSEQ multiplex PCR assay. TCRdb holds this immuneACCESS table with in-frame rearrangements only. Some clones are missing; in checked studies, unresolved V genes explain under half, and the rest has no known cause. The sample table holds fewer than 100,000 clones, of which less than 85% were seen once. The ten largest clonotypes hold around 10% of the sample. Sequences were obtained from peripheral blood. The receptors shown here come from a woman between 65 and 79 years old with acute or convalescent COVID-19.

The chain uses TRBV5-6 and TRBJ2-4, with 7 bases that match TRBD1. Germline trimming cut 0 bases from V and 0 bases from J; bases unmatched to any gene: 3. CDR3 length: 16 residues. Germline V CDR1 and CDR2: SGHDT, YYEEEE. This CDR3 reads CASSLGGQIAKNIQYF. The CDR3 region has the DNA TGTGCCAGCAGCTTGGGGGGACAGATAGCCAAAAACATTCAGTACTTC.

This chain connects TRBV7-9 to TRBJ2-5; 9 positions agree with TRBD2. Germline loops: CDR1 SEHNR, CDR2 FQNEAQ (reference sequence). The V gene end was trimmed by 5 bases and the J gene end by 3 bases; junction bases not matched to a gene: 7. This CDR3 contains 15 residues. The CDR3 loop reads CASSAGTSRKETQYF. Here the CDR3 DNA reads TGTGCCAGCAGCGCCGGGACTAGCAGAAAAGAGACCCAGTACTTC.

The V gene is TRBV12-3 or TRBV12-4, the J gene TRBJ2-7, with D unresolved. V was shortened by 6 bases and J by 2 bases, with 11 bases between the two germline ends. CDR3 size: 13 residues. The CDR3 DNA sequence: TGTGCCAGCAGACTCGACCTAGCCTACGAGCAGTACTTC. Translation: CASRLDLAYEQYF.

The V call is TRBV28, the J call TRBJ2-5; TRBD2 agrees at 10 bases. Germline V gene data show CDR1 as MDHEN and CDR2 as SYDVKM. The CDR3 contains 17 residues. V was pared by 6 bases and J by 5 bases, with 15 bases of the junction left unmatched. The CDR3 here is CASSHTLQAGGPETQYF. Here the CDR3 DNA reads TGTGCCAGCAGCCATACCCTACAAGCGGGGGGGCCTGAGACCCAGTACTTC.

The chain couples TRBV5-4 to TRBJ2-1; TRBD2 matches 12 bases. This CDR3 is built from 19 residues. Germline CDR1 reads SGHNT; CDR2 reads YYREEE (reference sequence). The junction had 12 bases not matched to a gene; V was cut back by 4 bases and J by 1 base. The chain's CDR3 is CASSTSTSGSPLSYNEQFF. For the CDR3, the DNA is TGTGCCAGCAGCACCTCGACTAGCGGGAGCCCCCTATCCTACAATGAGCAGTTCTTC.

This rearrangement joins TRBV27 to TRBJ2-1; D is unclear. The ends were cut back, 5 bases at V and 6 bases at J, with 14 bases in the middle. This CDR3 region has 14 residues. The germline gives CDR1 MNHEY, CDR2 SMNVEV (reference sequence). In DNA, the CDR3 is TGTGCCAGCAGTCAGCCCGGGTCTTTCAATGAGCAGTTCTTC. Protein sequence: CASSQPGSFNEQFF.

V usage is TRBV30 and J usage is TRBJ1-4; tentative D call: TRBD1 (6 bases). The CDR3 runs 14 residues. Per germline, CDR1 GTSNPN and CDR2 SVGIG (reference sequence). Trimming left V 0 bases short and J 10 bases short, with 15 bases between. CDR3 nucleotides: TGTGCCTGGAGTGTACAAGGGGGTTCGGGAAAACTGTTTTTT. This sequence encodes CAWSVQGGSGKLFF.

The chain has TRBV10-3 and TRBJ2-2, with 9 nucleotides matching TRBD1. The CDR3 totals 18 residues. Germline-derived CDR1 and CDR2 are ENHRY and SYGVKD. With V trimmed by 3 bases and J by 1 base, 9 bases remained unmatched. The CDR3 protein is CAISDSGKGQGNTGELFF. CDR3 sequence (DNA): TGTGCCATCAGTGATTCGGGCAAGGGACAGGGGAACACCGGGGAGCTGTTTTTT.

The chain is built from TRBV19 and TRBJ2-6; TRBD1 matches at 10 bases. The ends lost 3 bases at V and 0 bases at J; junction bases unmatched: 2. Germline V gene sequence: CDR1 LNHDA, CDR2 SQIVND (reference sequence). The CDR3 spans 17 residues. The chain's CDR3 is CASSMGTGVSGANVLTF. CDR3 DNA sequence: TGTGCCAGTAGTATGGGGACAGGGGTCTCTGGGGCCAACGTCCTGACTTTC.

J is TRBJ2-7 and V is TRBV2; perhaps TRBD2 as D (5 bases). CDR1 and CDR2 (germline): SNHLY, FYNNEI. The CDR3 is made up of 14 amino acids. With 4 bases removed from V and 2 bases from J, the gap between germline ends came to 12 bases. CDR3 in DNA: TGTGCCAGCAGTGGAGGGATACCGCCCTACGAGCAGTACTTC. It encodes CASSGGIPPYEQYF.

The chain recombines TRBV19 with TRBJ2-7; TRBD1 matches 9 bases. The ends lost 8 bases at V and 5 bases at J; junction bases unmatched: 10. This CDR3 spans 14 amino acids. Germline loops: CDR1 LNHDA, CDR2 SQIVND (reference sequence). The CDR3 spells CASASGTGIDEQYF. DNA of the CDR3: TGTGCCAGTGCCTCCGGGACAGGGATAGACGAGCAGTACTTC. Together with reference TRBV19 and TRBJ2-7, the CDR3 gives the full variable domain: DGGITQSPKYLFRKEGQNVTLSCEQNLNHDAMYWYRQDPGQGLRLIYYSQIVNDFQKGDIAEGYSVSREKKESFPLTVTSAQKNPTAFYLCASASGTGIDEQYFGPGTRLTVT.

CDR3 region: CASDREGGFNQPQHF. CDR3 DNA sequence: TGTGCCAGCGACAGGGAAGGGGGATTCAATCAGCCCCAGCATTTT. The genes are TRBV2 and TRBJ1-5; 7 nucleotides match TRBD1. Germline CDR1 reads SNHLY; CDR2 reads FYNNEI. Germline trimming cut 8 bases from V and 3 bases from J; bases unmatched to any gene: 10. The CDR3 runs 15 residues.

J is TRBJ2-2 and V is TRBV9; maybe TRBD2 (5 bases). CDR1 SGDLS and CDR2 YYNGEE come from the germline V gene. The CDR3 is made up of 15 amino acids. The germline V and J ends were trimmed by 0 bases and 7 bases, with 13 bases remaining between them. Here the CDR3 reads CASSVGEGWGGELFF. The CDR3 coding sequence is TGTGCCAGCAGCGTAGGAGAGGGATGGGGCGGGGAGCTGTTTTTT. Variable domain in full (rest from reference TRBV9 and TRBJ2-2): DSGVTQTPKHLITATGQRVTLRCSPRSGDLSVYWYQQSLDQGLQFLIQYYNGEERAKGNILERFSAQQFPDLHSELNLSSLELGDSALYFCASSVGEGWGGELFFGEGSRLTVL.

This clone was counted a few times. CDR3: CAWSRGQHNNQPQHF. The CDR3 bases are TGTGCCTGGAGTAGGGGACAGCACAACAATCAGCCCCAGCATTTT. V is TRBV30 and J is TRBJ1-5, with 7 bases aligning to TRBD1. The CDR3 extends over 15 amino acids. The V and J ends lost 2 bases and 3 bases, in that order; junction bases with no gene match: 7. CDR1 and CDR2 (germline): GTSNPN, SVGIG (reference sequence).

DNA for the CDR3: TGTGCCAGCAGTGAAGGAGATTGGAGGAACATTCAGTACTTC. It yields the protein CASSEGDWRNIQYF. The chain couples TRBV6-1 to TRBJ2-4, with D maybe TRBD2 (5 bases). Germline CDR1 reads MNHNS; CDR2 reads SASEGT. The V end was cut by 1 base, the J end by 7 bases, with 11 bases between. The CDR3 sequence is 14 residues long.

This clone was found a few times. V gene TRBV4-1 combines with J gene TRBJ1-6; 8 bases are a match to TRBD1. CDR3 length equals 16 residues. Germline CDR1 is MGHRA and CDR2 is YSYEKL. Unmatched junction bases numbered 7, after V lost 0 bases and J lost 9 bases. The CDR3 DNA is TGCGCCAGCAGCCAAGATGGCGCAGGGGGCTTTTCACCCCTCCACTTT. Translation gives CASSQDGAGGFSPLHF.

The chain uses TRBV5-6 and TRBJ1-3; no firm D call. The V end lost 0 bases, the J end lost 2 bases, and 9 bases lay between the germline ends. The CDR3 runs to 15 residues. Germline assignment: CDR1 SGHDT and CDR2 YYEEEE. CDR3 bases: TGTGCCAGCAGCTTGGACTTTTCGACTGGAAACACCATATATTTT. Amino acids: CASSLDFSTGNTIYF. The complete variable domain, with remaining parts taken from reference TRBV5-6 and TRBJ1-3, reads DAGVTQSPTHLIKTRGQQVTLRCSPKSGHDTVSWYQQALGQGPQFIFQYYEEEERQRGNFPDRFSGHQFPNYSSELNVNALLLGDSALYLCASSLDFSTGNTIYFGEGSWLTVV.

This clone has a handful of counts. The chain uses TRBV15 and TRBJ2-6, with 11 bases lining up with TRBD1. Germline V CDR1 and CDR2: LNHNV, YYDKDF (reference sequence). This CDR3 contains 18 residues. Trimming cost V 3 bases and J 0 bases; bases outside gene matches: 4. Here the CDR3 DNA reads TGTGCCACCAGCAGTGGACAGGGGGCGAGCTCTGGGGCCAACGTCCTGACTTTC. It encodes CATSSGQGASSGANVLTF.

This chain uses TRBV7-6 with TRBJ2-2; TRBD2 agrees at 14 bases. Germline CDR1 is SGHVS and CDR2 is FNYEAQ. This CDR3 is built from 17 residues. V gave up 5 bases and J gave up 1 base; unmatched junction bases: 3. The CDR3 DNA is TGTGCCAGCAGCGGACTAGCGGGGGGCTGGAACACCGGGGAGCTGTTTTTT. Its translation is CASSGLAGGWNTGELFF.

This clone appeared a few times. V and J are TRBV4-3 and TRBJ2-3; 11 nucleotides match TRBD1. The CDR3 is made up of 16 amino acids. CDR1 LGHNA and CDR2 YSLEER come from the germline V gene. V lost 0 bases to trimming and J lost 5 bases; unmatched junction nucleotides: 4. CDR3 amino acids: CASSQEDRGHKDTQYF. In nucleotides, the CDR3 is TGCGCCAGCAGCCAAGAGGACAGGGGGCATAAAGATACGCAGTATTTT.

The table lists this clone with a count of one. The chain couples TRBV5-5 to TRBJ2-7, with a weak D call TRBD1 (5 bases). V was clipped by 4 bases and J by 1 base, with 12 bases between them. The CDR3 covers 14 residues. Germline V lookup: CDR1 SGHKS, CDR2 YYEKEE (reference sequence). CDR3 DNA: TGTGCCAGCAGCCGCGACAGCAATTCCTACGAGCAGTACTTC. It specifies CASSRDSNSYEQYF.

The chain joins TRBV4-1 to TRBJ2-7, with D possibly matching TRBD1 (6 bases). Germline V lookup: CDR1 MGHRA, CDR2 YSYEKL. Trimming stripped 2 bases from V and 3 bases from J, with 17 bases between. This CDR3 is built from 16 residues. For the CDR3, the DNA is TGCGCCAGCAGCCAATCCCCTTCGGGACATTACTACGAGCAGTACTTC. This translates into CASSQSPSGHYYEQYF.